Only one count was recorded for the clone carrying this T cell receptor beta chain. The sample comes from a study of blood T cell repertoires in COVID-19. In the study overall: PBMCs, B-cell-depleted T cells, or T cells provided the cDNA or gDNA that made up the material.

Measured with immunoSEQ multiplex PCR; TCRdb has only the in-frame clones, and not every one. There are 150,000 or so clones in the sample; 84% occur only once, and 40% to 55% lies in the top ten. The germline V gene encodes CDR1 SGHTA and CDR2 FQGNSA. The V and J ends lost 5 bases and 4 bases, in that order; junction bases with no gene match: 5. There are 14 residues in the CDR3. This receptor was identified in a human donor in a cohort sampled during active COVID-19. Sequencing was done on a sample of peripheral blood. V is TRBV7-2 and J is TRBJ1-5; 7 bases map to TRBD1. In DNA form, the CDR3 reads TGTGCCAGCAGCCGCCGGGACAGTAATCAGCCCCAGCATTTT. Protein sequence: CASSRRDSNQPQHF.